This section outlines one T cell receptor beta chain sequence together with its context. Its cognate antigen is unknown. The authors reverse transcribed all of the isolated RNA, so sequencing captured expressed TCRB transcripts. Profiled with immunoSEQ multiplex PCR; TCRdb holds only in-frame clones, not every one. The sample records about 900,000 clones, roughly a sixth being singletons. CD45RO/CCR7/CD25/CD127/CD95/CD27 sorting isolated CD4+ naive, central memory, regulatory and stem cell-like memory cells. This entry belongs to a study of beta chain features in type 1 diabetes. Study outcomes and limitations: Sampled from patients, naive, central memory and Treg TCRB repertoires appeared more similar than those sampled from healthy donors. When VDJ junctions were examined, type 1 diabetes patients showed fewer insertions and more deletions.

Germline CDR1 reads KGHSH; CDR2 reads LQKENI. The CDR3 has 14 amino acids. V shed 3 bases, J shed 7 bases, and the junction held 9 bases outside the gene matches. This clonotype originated in a woman aged 18-29 years in good health. This chain uses TRBV18 with TRBJ2-7; 7 bases fit TRBD1. The sequencing input was naive CD4+ T cells from blood. Here the CDR3 reads CASSPGKGAREQYF. DNA for the CDR3: TGTGCCAGCTCACCTGGGAAGGGGGCTCGGGAGCAGTACTTC. The variable domain in full, with the rest retrieved from reference TRBV18 and TRBJ2-7, is NAGVMQNPRHLVRRRGQEARLRCSPMKGHSHVYWYRQLPEEGLKFMVYLQKENIIDESGMPKERFSAEFPKEGPSILRIQQVVRGDSAAYFCASSPGKGAREQYFGPGTRLTVT.